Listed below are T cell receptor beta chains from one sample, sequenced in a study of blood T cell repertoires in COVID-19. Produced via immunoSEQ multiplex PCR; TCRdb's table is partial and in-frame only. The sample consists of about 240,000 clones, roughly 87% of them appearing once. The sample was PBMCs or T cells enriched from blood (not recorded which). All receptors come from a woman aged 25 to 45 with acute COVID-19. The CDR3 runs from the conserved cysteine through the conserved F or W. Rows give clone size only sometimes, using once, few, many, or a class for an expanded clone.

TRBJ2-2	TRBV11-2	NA	CASSLDELHNEDTGELFF
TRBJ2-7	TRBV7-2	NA	CASSFTTGPPYEQYF
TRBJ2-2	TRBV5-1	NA	CASSQGDRNTGELFF
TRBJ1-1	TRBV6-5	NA	CASSYDPGQSTEAFF
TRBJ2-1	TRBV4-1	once	CASSQTGAYNEQFF
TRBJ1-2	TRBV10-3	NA	CAISESGGGYTF
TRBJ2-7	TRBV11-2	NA	CASSLGTGVYEQYF
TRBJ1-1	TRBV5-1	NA	CASSLPTGTNTEAFF
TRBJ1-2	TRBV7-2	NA	CASSLGTGTNYGYTF
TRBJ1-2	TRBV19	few	CATSGLGYTF
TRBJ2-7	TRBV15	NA	CATSGRGFSYEQYF
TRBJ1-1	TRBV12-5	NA	CASAPDRLGTEAFF
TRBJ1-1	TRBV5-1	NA	CASSQDINTEAFF
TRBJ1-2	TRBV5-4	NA	CASSLVGGNYGYTF
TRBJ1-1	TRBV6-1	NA	CASSEARVPIFPSTMNTEAFF
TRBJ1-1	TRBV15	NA	CATSRDETSDLTDPSNTEAFF
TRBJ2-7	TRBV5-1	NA	CASSLEVAGGYEQYF
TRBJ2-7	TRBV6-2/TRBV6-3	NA	CASSLLGGREQYF
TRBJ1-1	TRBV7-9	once	CASSLVPGQGMNTEAFF
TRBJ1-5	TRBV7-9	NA	CASSLGGSHQPQHF
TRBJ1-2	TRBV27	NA	CASSSTGSRGYTF
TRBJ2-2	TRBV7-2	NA	CASSSLAGSNGELFF
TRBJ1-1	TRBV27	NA	CASSLQGVTEAFF
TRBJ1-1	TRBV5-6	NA	CASDGQVSLPNTEAFF
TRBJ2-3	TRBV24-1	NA	CATSGARPTDTQYF
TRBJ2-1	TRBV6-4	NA	CASSRTSGGGNEQFF
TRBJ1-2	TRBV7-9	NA	CASSTLSSRGLSGYTF
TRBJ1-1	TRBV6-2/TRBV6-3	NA	CASSSGTKAFF
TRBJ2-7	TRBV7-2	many	CASSLEGTTRYEQYF
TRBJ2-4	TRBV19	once	CASRPSGGNIQYF
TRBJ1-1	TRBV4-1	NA	CASSRREMDTEAFF
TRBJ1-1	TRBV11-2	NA	CASGNNRYTEAFF
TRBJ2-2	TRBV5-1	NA	CASSLAVGGSTGELFF
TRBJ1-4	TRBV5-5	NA	CASSIHRDRGREGEKLFF
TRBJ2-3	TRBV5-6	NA	CASSRGPYTDTQYF
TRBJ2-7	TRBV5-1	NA	CASSSRGGREQYF
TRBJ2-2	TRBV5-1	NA	CASGFGTPGELFF
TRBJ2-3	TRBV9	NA	CASSVEALVYTDTQYF
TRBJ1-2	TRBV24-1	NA	CATRLRDRGDPNYGYTF
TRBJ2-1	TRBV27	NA	CASSLLLPGSDEQFF
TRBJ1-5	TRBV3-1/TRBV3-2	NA	CASSQVSGSWPQHF
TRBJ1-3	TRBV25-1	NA	CASATGASGNTIYF
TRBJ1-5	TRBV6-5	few	CASTGTGADQPQHF
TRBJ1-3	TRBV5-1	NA	CASSLDPGGPNSGNTIYF
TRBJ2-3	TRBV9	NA	CASSVVRGGGTDTQYF
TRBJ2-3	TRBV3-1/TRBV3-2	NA	CASSQYPGRGDTQYF
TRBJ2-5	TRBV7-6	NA	CASSTQQGSQETQYF
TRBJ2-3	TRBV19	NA	CASKPGHQRTDTQYF
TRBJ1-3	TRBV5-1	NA	CASSFGTGAGNTIYF
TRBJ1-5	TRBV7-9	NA	CASSGGQLNQPQHF
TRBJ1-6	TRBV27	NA	CASSFAQGEGGSPLHF
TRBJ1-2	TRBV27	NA	CASSLFPTGYGYTF
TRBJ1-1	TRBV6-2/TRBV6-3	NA	CASSSPRLGEAFF
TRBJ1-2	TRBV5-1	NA	CASSPDRNYGYTF
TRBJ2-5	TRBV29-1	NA	CSVSGAGRSETQYF